The rows below give T cell receptor beta chains drawn from one sample of a study of shared clonotypes between healthy human individuals. Generated by immunoSEQ multiplex PCR, the TCRdb table keeps only in-frame clones and is missing some. Of a few million clones listed, approximately 92% are singletons. The source material was naive CD8+ T cells from PBMCs. The receptor source for this set is a young man in good health. Some clones in this sample may be carry-over from other donors' samples. The conserved cysteine and the conserved F or W are not part of the CDR3 here. The size of a clone is reported for some rows only, either as once, few or many, or as a class for expanded clones.

v_call: TRBV19; cdr3_length: 12; clone_size: NA; j_call: TRBJ2-1; cdr3_aa: ASSIDLEGHEQF
v_call: TRBV19; cdr3_length: 12; clone_size: NA; j_call: TRBJ2-3; cdr3_aa: ASSWEEGTDTQY
v_call: TRBV7-9; cdr3_length: 12; clone_size: once; j_call: TRBJ1-1; cdr3_aa: ASIHGGANTEAF
v_call: TRBV7-9; cdr3_length: 16; clone_size: NA; j_call: TRBJ2-2; cdr3_aa: ASSSDSLGHSNTGELF
v_call: TRBV11-2; cdr3_length: 13; clone_size: NA; j_call: TRBJ2-7; cdr3_aa: ASSSTGTGSYEQY
v_call: TRBV7-9; cdr3_length: 11; clone_size: NA; j_call: TRBJ2-1; cdr3_aa: ASSPQAQYEQF
v_call: TRBV6-1; cdr3_length: 10; clone_size: NA; j_call: TRBJ1-2; cdr3_aa: ASRPDFYGYT
v_call: TRBV27; cdr3_length: 15; clone_size: NA; j_call: TRBJ2-3; cdr3_aa: ASSWTSGLGRTDTQY
v_call: TRBV4-1; cdr3_length: 12; clone_size: NA; j_call: TRBJ2-1; cdr3_aa: ASSQLGAYNEQF
v_call: TRBV10-3; cdr3_length: 11; clone_size: NA; j_call: TRBJ1-1; cdr3_aa: AISDTLGATAF
v_call: TRBV11-2; cdr3_length: 13; clone_size: NA; j_call: TRBJ1-5; cdr3_aa: ASSLEVGFNQPQH
v_call: TRBV21-1; cdr3_length: 15; clone_size: NA; j_call: TRBJ2-1; cdr3_aa: ASSSKPPVNRYNEQF
v_call: TRBV7-6; cdr3_length: 14; clone_size: NA; j_call: TRBJ2-7; cdr3_aa: ASSFHPGTQPYEQY
v_call: TRBV30; cdr3_length: 11; clone_size: NA; j_call: TRBJ2-2; cdr3_aa: AWLTGGTGELF
v_call: TRBV4-2; cdr3_length: 13; clone_size: once; j_call: TRBJ1-3; cdr3_aa: ASSQEQFSGNTIY
v_call: TRBV28; cdr3_length: 15; clone_size: NA; j_call: TRBJ2-2; cdr3_aa: ASSLTSGSPYNGELF
v_call: TRBV7-2; cdr3_length: 11; clone_size: NA; j_call: TRBJ2-5; cdr3_aa: ASRLAVQETQY
v_call: TRBV6-1; cdr3_length: 13; clone_size: NA; j_call: TRBJ2-7; cdr3_aa: ASSVTDDWGWEQY
v_call: TRBV27; cdr3_length: 14; clone_size: NA; j_call: TRBJ2-1; cdr3_aa: ASSLGVFSSYNEQF
v_call: TRBV9; cdr3_length: 13; clone_size: NA; j_call: TRBJ2-6; cdr3_aa: ASSSRLAGANVLT
v_call: TRBV27; cdr3_length: 14; clone_size: NA; j_call: TRBJ1-2; cdr3_aa: ASSLFQGSDWYGYT
v_call: TRBV11-3; cdr3_length: 14; clone_size: NA; j_call: TRBJ2-5; cdr3_aa: ASSLGRGDATGTQY
v_call: TRBV6-1; cdr3_length: 14; clone_size: NA; j_call: TRBJ2-5; cdr3_aa: ASSDGLAGVGETQY
v_call: TRBV27; cdr3_length: 14; clone_size: NA; j_call: TRBJ2-7; cdr3_aa: ASSRSSGAYPYEQY
v_call: TRBV27; cdr3_length: 14; clone_size: NA; j_call: TRBJ2-7; cdr3_aa: ASSLATGLSSYEQY
v_call: TRBV2; cdr3_length: 13; clone_size: NA; j_call: TRBJ2-1; cdr3_aa: ASSPWDSKLNEQF
v_call: TRBV27; cdr3_length: 11; clone_size: NA; j_call: TRBJ2-3; cdr3_aa: ASTTYGTDTQY
v_call: TRBV30; cdr3_length: 11; clone_size: NA; j_call: TRBJ1-2; cdr3_aa: AWRFGGLYGYT
v_call: TRBV10-2; cdr3_length: 10; clone_size: NA; j_call: TRBJ2-2; cdr3_aa: ASTTWAGELF
v_call: TRBV4-1; cdr3_length: 14; clone_size: once; j_call: TRBJ2-1; cdr3_aa: ASSQVGLSGGNEQF
v_call: TRBV30; cdr3_length: 12; clone_size: NA; j_call: TRBJ2-2; cdr3_aa: ACRRPGDTGELF
v_call: TRBV9; cdr3_length: 10; clone_size: NA; j_call: TRBJ2-1; cdr3_aa: ASSGIYNEQF
v_call: TRBV19; cdr3_length: 12; clone_size: few; j_call: TRBJ1-1; cdr3_aa: ASRVENQNTEAF
v_call: TRBV27; cdr3_length: 13; clone_size: NA; j_call: TRBJ2-7; cdr3_aa: ASRALTGGNYEQY
v_call: TRBV4-1; cdr3_length: 13; clone_size: NA; j_call: TRBJ1-3; cdr3_aa: ASSPGPNSGNTIY
v_call: TRBV9; cdr3_length: 13; clone_size: few; j_call: TRBJ1-5; cdr3_aa: ASSPGGTGNQPQH
v_call: TRBV5-4; cdr3_length: 10; clone_size: NA; j_call: TRBJ2-1; cdr3_aa: ASSRPPDEQF
v_call: TRBV27; cdr3_length: 12; clone_size: NA; j_call: TRBJ1-1; cdr3_aa: ASSLSGANTEAF
v_call: TRBV4-3; cdr3_length: 14; clone_size: NA; j_call: TRBJ2-1; cdr3_aa: ASSQDFRLAGDEQF
v_call: TRBV19; cdr3_length: 13; clone_size: NA; j_call: TRBJ1-4; cdr3_aa: ASNQRGGANEKLF
v_call: TRBV29-1; cdr3_length: 12; clone_size: once; j_call: TRBJ2-3; cdr3_aa: SVEAGGRTDTQY
v_call: TRBV28; cdr3_length: 12; clone_size: NA; j_call: TRBJ1-2; cdr3_aa: ASSLPREFKGYT